The 25 T cell receptor beta chains below all came from one sample that was sequenced in a study of blood T cell repertoires in COVID-19. Clones were sequenced by immunoSEQ multiplex PCR, and TCRdb holds only the in-frame ones, with some missing. The sample shows about 670,000 clones, more than 80% of them seen only once. Specimen: peripheral blood. The receptors were sampled from a woman between 18 and 30 years old with acute or convalescent COVID-19.

The chain links TRBV29-1 to TRBJ2-1; D is perhaps TRBD2 (6 bases). V dropped 6 bases and J dropped 7 bases, with 16 bases sitting between them. The CDR3 has 13 amino acids. The V gene's germline CDR1 is SQVTM and CDR2 ANQGSEA. The CDR3 sequence is CSVYLGRGNEQFF. The DNA for the CDR3 is TGCAGCGTCTACTTGGGACGGGGGAATGAGCAGTTCTTC.

This chain joins TRBV7-9 and TRBJ1-5; the match to TRBD1 covers 10 bases. The CDR3 runs to 16 residues. Germline CDR1 reads SEHNR; CDR2 reads FQNEAQ (reference sequence). Trimming at V came to 3 bases and at J to 3 bases, leaving 5 bases not matched to a gene. CDR3 sequence (DNA): TGTGCCAGCAGCTTGGTCGACAGGGGGCTCAATCAGCCCCAGCATTTT. It encodes CASSLVDRGLNQPQHF. Combining the CDR3 with reference TRBV7-9 and TRBJ1-5 gives the whole variable domain DTGVSQNPRHKITKRGQNVTFRCDPISEHNRLYWYRQTLGQGPEFLTYFQNEAQLEKSRLLSDRFSAERPKGSFSTLEIQRTEQGDSAMYLCASSLVDRGLNQPQHFGDGTRLSIL.

On this clone: This specimen includes other DNA sequences encoding the same CDR3. This chain links TRBV5-1 with TRBJ1-1, with D possibly being TRBD1 (5 bases). Germline V gene lookup returns CDR1 SGHRS and CDR2 YFSETQ. Trimming pared 1 base from V and 1 base from J, leaving 5 bases between. The CDR3 runs to 13 residues. The CDR3 here is CASSLRGNTEAFF. The CDR3 coding sequence is TGCGCCAGCAGCTTGAGGGGGAACACTGAAGCTTTCTTT. Complete variable domain (other parts from reference TRBV5-1 and TRBJ1-1): KAGVTQTPRYLIKTRGQQVTLSCSPISGHRSVSWYQQTPGQGLQFLFEYFSETQRNKGNFPGRFSGRQFSNSRSEMNVSTLELGDSALYLCASSLRGNTEAFFGQGTRLTVV.

This clone turned up a few times. The CDR3 DNA sequence: TGTGCCAGCAGCCTCCAGACAGGTCCTAATGAAAAACTGTTTTTT. Translated, it gives CASSLQTGPNEKLFF. The V call is TRBV2, the J call TRBJ1-4, with D possibly being TRBD1 (6 bases). The CDR3 sequence is 15 residues long. Trimming pared 6 bases from V and 3 bases from J, leaving 14 bases between. Germline loops: CDR1 SNHLY, CDR2 FYNNEI.

This clone was observed a single time. J is TRBJ1-3 and V is TRBV5-1; possible D gene TRBD1, 5 bases. The CDR3 has 13 amino acids. Trimming left V 4 bases short and J 4 bases short, with 9 bases between. In germline, CDR1 is SGHRS, CDR2 YFSETQ. The CDR3 DNA reads TGCGCCAGCAGCCGGGGGGAAGGAAACACCATATATTTT. Translation: CASSRGEGNTIYF. The full variable domain, in which reference TRBV5-1 and TRBJ1-3 provide the parts outside the CDR3, is KAGVTQTPRYLIKTRGQQVTLSCSPISGHRSVSWYQQTPGQGLQFLFEYFSETQRNKGNFPGRFSGRQFSNSRSEMNVSTLELGDSALYLCASSRGEGNTIYFGEGSWLTVV.

This clone has more than one count but fewer than ten. V usage is TRBV5-6 and J usage is TRBJ1-5, with D hard to call. The CDR3 runs 16 residues. V was cut by 4 bases and J by 9 bases, with 23 bases left in between. Per the germline V gene, CDR1 is SGHDT and CDR2 is YYEEEE. The CDR3 here is CASSRGRGGLSGPQHF. In DNA form, the CDR3 reads TGTGCCAGCAGCCGCGGGCGGGGAGGACTATCAGGGCCCCAGCATTTT.

This clone has more than one count but fewer than ten. The chain carries TRBV19 and TRBJ1-4; a weak D match, TRBD1 (5 bases). The CDR3 is made up of 12 amino acids. Trimming left V 4 bases short and J 10 bases short, with 10 bases between. Looked up from germline, CDR1 is LNHDA and CDR2 is SQIVND (reference sequence). The chain's CDR3 is CASSTSQVKLFF. The CDR3 coding sequence is TGTGCCAGTAGTACTTCACAGGTAAAACTGTTTTTT.

The chain uses TRBV3-1 (or the pseudogene TRBV3-2) and TRBJ1-2, with D perhaps TRBD1 (6 bases). Germline CDR1 and CDR2: LGHDT and YNNKEL (reference sequence). Trimming pared 2 bases from V and 8 bases from J, leaving 18 bases between. The CDR3 is 15 residues long. The DNA of the CDR3 is TGTGCCAGCAGCCAATATATCAGGGGCCCGCGGGGCTACACCTTC. Protein sequence: CASSQYIRGPRGYTF.

J is TRBJ2-2 and V is TRBV6-1, with D perhaps matching TRBD2 (6 bases). V lost 3 bases and J lost 1, with 9 bases in between. The CDR3 is made up of 15 amino acids. The V gene's germline CDR1 is MNHNS and CDR2 SASEGT. CDR3 amino acids: CASSDGTLNTGELFF. DNA for the CDR3: TGTGCCAGCAGTGATGGGACTTTGAACACCGGGGAGCTGTTTTTT.

This chain joins TRBV9 and TRBJ1-6; 7 nucleotides match TRBD1. J lost 7 bases, V lost 4 bases, and 5 bases had no gene match. Per germline, CDR1 SGDLS and CDR2 YYNGEE. CDR3 length: 14 residues. CDR3 sequence reads: CASSTDRDNSPLHF. In nucleotides, the CDR3 is TGTGCCAGCAGCACCGACAGGGACAATTCACCCCTCCACTTT.

This clone has only a few counts. Different DNA sequences within this sample yield the same CDR3. The chain has TRBV7-9 and TRBJ1-5, with D possibly matching TRBD1 (6 bases). Germline V CDR1 and CDR2: SEHNR, FQNEAQ (reference sequence). Trimming stripped 5 bases from V and 5 bases from J, with 7 bases between. The CDR3 is made up of 12 amino acids. For the CDR3, the DNA is TGTGCCAGCAGCCCAGGGGATCAGCCCCAGCATTTT. It yields the protein CASSPGDQPQHF.

The V and J genes are TRBV5-1 and TRBJ2-6; no clear D. Trimming took off 1 base at V and 4 bases at J, with 9 bases between the two ends. The CDR3 totals 15 residues. In germline, CDR1 is SGHRS, CDR2 YFSETQ. CDR3 region: CASSLMSPGANVLTF. As DNA, the CDR3 is TGCGCCAGCAGCTTGATGAGCCCCGGGGCCAACGTCCTGACTTTC.

The rearrangement joins TRBV27 to TRBJ1-1; TRBD1 aligns across 7 bases. Per germline, CDR1 MNHEY and CDR2 SMNVEV (reference sequence). The trim removed 4 bases at V and 5 bases at J, leaving 4 bases unmatched. This CDR3 contains 13 residues. CDR3 region: CASSSAGGTEAFF. CDR3 bases: TGTGCCAGCAGTTCGGCAGGGGGGACTGAAGCTTTCTTT.

The chain is built from TRBV19 and TRBJ1-2; maybe TRBD1 (6 bases). Per the germline V gene, CDR1 is LNHDA and CDR2 is SQIVND (reference sequence). This CDR3 contains 13 residues. V was shortened by 4 bases and J by 6 bases, with 12 bases between the two germline ends. The DNA for the CDR3 is TGTGCCAGTAGTAACAGGGTGAGAAATGGCTACACCTTC. Its protein is CASSNRVRNGYTF.

The chain uses TRBV5-6 and TRBJ2-1, with TRBD1 identical over 8 bases. Trimming removed 5 bases from V and 6 bases from J; junction bases left unmatched: 4. The CDR3 is made up of 13 amino acids. Germline V gene sequence: CDR1 SGHDT, CDR2 YYEEEE. This chain's CDR3 is CASSEDRANEQFF. The DNA of the CDR3 is TGTGCCAGCAGTGAGGACAGGGCCAATGAGCAGTTCTTC.

V usage is TRBV6-1 and J usage is TRBJ2-3; tentative D call: TRBD2 (6 bases). V was clipped by 2 bases and J by 1 base, with 10 bases between them. The CDR3 length is 15 residues. Germline V gene data show CDR1 as MNHNS and CDR2 as SASEGT. Written as DNA, the CDR3 is TGTGCCAGCAGTGAAAGCGGGTCCCGCACAGATACGCAGTATTTT. It specifies CASSESGSRTDTQYF.

The rearrangement joins TRBV4-2 to TRBJ1-1; possible D gene TRBD1, 5 bases. V lost 1 base to trimming and J lost 4 bases, with 16 bases between them. The CDR3 is 16 residues long. CDR1 and CDR2 (germline): LGHNA, YNFKEQ. For the CDR3, the DNA is TGTGCCAGCAGCCAAGTCGGCAGGGCGGATGGCACTGAAGCTTTCTTT. Amino acid sequence: CASSQVGRADGTEAFF.

In the case of this clone: Other nucleotide sequences from this sample produce the same CDR3. This rearrangement joins TRBV19 to TRBJ1-1; D remains ambiguous. CDR3 size: 13 residues. The ends were cut back, 3 bases at V and 1 base at J, with 6 bases in the middle. Germline-derived CDR1 and CDR2 are LNHDA and SQIVND (reference sequence). The CDR3 sequence: CASSIWPNTEAFF. The CDR3 DNA sequence: TGTGCCAGTAGTATCTGGCCGAACACTGAAGCTTTCTTT.

Comments on this clone: Other DNA sequences in the same sample also yield this CDR3. This chain connects TRBV29-1 to TRBJ1-5; 7 positions agree with TRBD1. CDR1 and CDR2 from the germline V gene are SQVTM and ANQGSEA. With 5 bases clipped from V and 5 bases from J, the junction kept 3 bases outside the gene matches. The CDR3 extends over 12 amino acids. The CDR3 DNA reads TGCAGCGTTAGGCAGGGGGATCAGCCCCAGCATTTT. It encodes CSVRQGDQPQHF.

The gene calls are TRBV7-6 and TRBJ1-6; D is perhaps TRBD1 (6 bases). Germline CDR1 SGHVS, CDR2 FNYEAQ. CDR3 length: 15 residues. V shed 3 bases and J shed 7 bases, with 13 bases lying between them. The CDR3 DNA follows: TGTGCCAGCAGCTTGTTCCCAGGGACAAATTCACCCCTCCACTTT. It translates to CASSLFPGTNSPLHF.

The genes are TRBV6-2 or TRBV6-3 and TRBJ2-7; D might be TRBD1 (5 bases). The CDR3 has 15 residues. Germline CDR1 reads MNHEY; CDR2 reads SVGEGT. The V end lost 0 bases, the J end lost 5 bases, and 14 bases lay between the germline ends. CDR3 nucleotides: TGTGCCAGCAGTTACTCGACTGGGGCCCCAGACGAGCAGTACTTC. Protein: CASSYSTGAPDEQYF.

The V gene is TRBV6-4, the J gene TRBJ2-7, with 11 bases identical to TRBD2. CDR1 and CDR2 from the germline V gene are MRHNA and SNTAGT. CDR3 length: 16 residues. The trim removed 7 bases at V and 1 base at J, leaving 9 bases unmatched. CDR3 coding DNA: TGTGCCAGCATACCGACTAGCGGGGCGTTTTCCTACGAGCAGTACTTC. Encoded protein: CASIPTSGAFSYEQYF.

This chain links TRBV30 with TRBJ1-1; D unclear. Germline V CDR1 and CDR2: GTSNPN, SVGIG (reference sequence). The V end was cut by 0 bases, the J end by 4 bases, with 9 bases between. The CDR3 runs 13 residues. The CDR3 DNA sequence: TGTGCCTGGAGTGTAGATAGAACCACTGAAGCTTTCTTT. This translates into CAWSVDRTTEAFF.

This chain uses TRBV7-2 with TRBJ2-1, with D perhaps matching TRBD2 (5 bases). CDR3 length: 12 residues. Germline V gene data show CDR1 as SGHTA and CDR2 as FQGNSA. V was cut by 2 bases and J by 9 bases, with 8 bases left in between. The CDR3 is CASSLSGVEQFF. DNA for the CDR3: TGTGCCAGCAGCTTATCCGGGGTTGAGCAGTTCTTC.

The chain combines TRBV6-5 with TRBJ1-2; 7 bases map to TRBD1. The germline gives CDR1 MNHEY, CDR2 SVGAGI. Trimming took 6 bases from V and 3 from J; bases not matched to a gene: 7. The CDR3 contains 14 residues. CDR3 region: CASRRGRGDYGYTF. CDR3 nucleotide sequence: TGTGCCAGCAGGAGGGGGCGGGGGGACTATGGCTACACCTTC.